The clone carrying this T cell receptor (beta chain) was recorded a few times. No antigen is known for it. The sample comes from a study of blood T cells in healthy people across ages. Study-level findings and limits: Across the age range, TCR beta diversity per million T cells fell in a roughly linear way.

Each sample used at least 6 million PBMCs. Combining a sample-barcoded 5' primer with a J-beta primer mix, a second PCR ran for about 6 to 11 cycles. From the 5' RACE reads, TCRdb called clonotypes with MiXCR, one entry per CDR3 protein. The sample lists some 760,000 distinct CDR3 sequences; roughly 25% were seen once. This sample was shared with a second study, whose subject was T cells of mothers and their children. That work contributes: Study donors consisted of a few healthy Caucasian mothers and their six children. Every microgram of extracted RNA entered cDNA synthesis, approximately 1.5 ug per 15 ul.

Sequencing was done on a sample of blood. The clonotype was recovered from a boy aged 5 to 17 in good health.

CDR3: CASSLAPRTSWAQETQYF. The CDR3 coding sequence is TGTGCCAGCAGCTTAGCGCCCAGGACTAGCTGGGCACAAGAGACCCAGTACTTC. The genes are TRBV7-9 and TRBJ2-5; 8 bases align to TRBD2. The CDR3 contains 18 residues. J was trimmed by 2 bases and V by 0 bases; bases with no gene match: 11. Germline CDR1 SEHNR, CDR2 FQNEAQ (reference sequence).